This TCR beta chain was captured by sequencing in a study of blood T cells in healthy people across ages. Overall study findings and caveats: With unsorted PBMCs, a conclusive comparison of naive versus antigen-experienced cells was not possible. Correlation between TCR beta diversity and naive T cell percentage was strong. CMV status of donors was unknown, possibly confounding expanded clonotype changes.

As for this clonotype: What it binds is unknown.

Primed by a sample-barcoded 5' primer and a J-beta primer mix, a second PCR proceeded for about 7 to 12 cycles. Each cDNA molecule carried a tag from a template-switch adaptor that contained 12 random nucleotides. TCRdb re-called the 5' RACE reads with MiXCR, one entry per CDR3 protein. Counted here are some 1.6 million distinct CDR3 sequences, roughly 30% occurring once; the ten biggest clones make up about 10%. This CDR3 has 17 amino acids. V shed 4 bases and J shed 3 bases, with 21 bases lying between them. Germline CDR1 and CDR2: SGHTA and FQGNSA. The chain combines TRBV7-2 with TRBJ1-1; D gene ambiguous. Specimen: blood. The receptor comes from a woman in her twenties or thirties in good health. The CDR3 spells CASSSPFFVESYTEAFF. The CDR3 DNA follows: TGTGCCAGCAGCTCCCCGTTCTTTGTGGAATCGTACACTGAAGCTTTCTTT.